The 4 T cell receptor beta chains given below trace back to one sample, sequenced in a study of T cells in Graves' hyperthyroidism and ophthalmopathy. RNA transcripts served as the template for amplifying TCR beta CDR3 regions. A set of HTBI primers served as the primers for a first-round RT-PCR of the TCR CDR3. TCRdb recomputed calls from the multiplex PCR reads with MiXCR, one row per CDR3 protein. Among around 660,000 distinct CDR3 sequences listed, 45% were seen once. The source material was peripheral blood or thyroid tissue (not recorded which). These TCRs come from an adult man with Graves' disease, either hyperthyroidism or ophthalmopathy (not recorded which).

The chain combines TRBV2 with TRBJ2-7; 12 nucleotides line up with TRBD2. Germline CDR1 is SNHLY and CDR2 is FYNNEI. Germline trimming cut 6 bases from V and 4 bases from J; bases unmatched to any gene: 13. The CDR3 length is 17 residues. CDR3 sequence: CASSDGPSGRAVYEQYF. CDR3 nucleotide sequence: TGTGCCAGCAGCGATGGGCCTAGCGGGAGGGCCGTGTACGAGCAGTACTTC.

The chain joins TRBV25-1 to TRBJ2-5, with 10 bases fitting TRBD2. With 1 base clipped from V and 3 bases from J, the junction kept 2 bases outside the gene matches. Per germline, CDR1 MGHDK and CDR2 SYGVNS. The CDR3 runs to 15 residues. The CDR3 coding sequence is TGTGCCAGCAGTGAATGGACTAGCGGAGAAGAGACCCAGTACTTC. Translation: CASSEWTSGEETQYF.

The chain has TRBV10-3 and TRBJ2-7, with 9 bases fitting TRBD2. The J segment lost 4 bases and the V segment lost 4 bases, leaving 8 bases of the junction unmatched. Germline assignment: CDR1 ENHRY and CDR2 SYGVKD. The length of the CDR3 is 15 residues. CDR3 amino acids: CAISGSSGKSYEQYF. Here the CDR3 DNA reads TGTGCCATCAGTGGATCTAGCGGGAAAAGTTACGAGCAGTACTTC.

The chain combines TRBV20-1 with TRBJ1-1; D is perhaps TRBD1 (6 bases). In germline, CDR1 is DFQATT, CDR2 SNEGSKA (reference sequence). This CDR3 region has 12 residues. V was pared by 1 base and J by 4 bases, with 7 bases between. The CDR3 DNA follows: TGCAGTGCTAGAGCAGGGGCCACTGAAGCTTTCTTT. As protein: CSARAGATEAFF.